Following are 26 T cell receptor beta chains from one sample sequenced in a study of T cells in localized non-small cell lung cancer. The assay was immunoSEQ multiplex PCR, and TCRdb's table has in-frame clones only and misses some. The sample yields about 74,000 clones, around 84% seen once. The source material was peripheral blood, sampled before any cancer treatment. The receptors derive from an older female donor with stage I lung adenocarcinoma.

This clone was recorded a few times. V and J are TRBV28 and TRBJ2-2; weak D call: TRBD1 (6 bases). The CDR3 is 15 amino acids. V was clipped by 4 bases and J by 4 bases, with 13 bases between them. CDR1 is MDHEN and CDR2 is SYDVKM in the germline V gene. The CDR3 is CASSSSRGRTGELFF. As DNA, the CDR3 is TGTGCCAGCAGTTCCTCCAGGGGCCGCACCGGGGAGCTGTTTTTT.

This rearrangement joins TRBV7-9 to TRBJ2-1, with 7 bases matching TRBD2. Germline CDR1 is SEHNR and CDR2 is FQNEAQ (reference sequence). The ends lost 4 bases at V and 8 bases at J; junction bases unmatched: 2. CDR3 length equals 12 residues. In nucleotides, the CDR3 is TGTGCCAGCAGCTCGCTAGCGGATGAGCAGTTCTTC. Amino acids: CASSSLADEQFF.

V and J are TRBV7-2 and TRBJ2-1, with D perhaps being TRBD1 or TRBD2 (5 bases each). V gave up 3 bases and J gave up 8 bases, with 11 bases separating them. CDR3 length: 13 residues. CDR1 is SGHTA and CDR2 is FQGNSA in the germline V gene. Here the CDR3 DNA reads TGTGCCAGCAGCTTGCTTGTGGGGGATGAGCAGTTCTTC. This encodes CASSLLVGDEQFF.

V is TRBV18 and J is TRBJ2-7, with TRBD2 matching 7 bases. From germline, CDR1 is KGHSH and CDR2 LQKENI. The CDR3 runs 13 residues. The V segment lost 1 base and the J segment 4 bases; nucleotides outside the gene matches: 1. This chain's CDR3 is CASSPLGGYEQYF. The CDR3, as DNA: TGTGCCAGCTCACCACTGGGGGGGTACGAGCAGTACTTC.

V gene TRBV11-2 combines with J gene TRBJ2-7, with 7 bases that match TRBD1. J lost 2 bases, V lost 5 bases, and 6 bases had no gene match. This CDR3 has 14 residues. CDR1 and CDR2 (germline): SGHAT, FQNNGV. Here the CDR3 DNA reads TGTGCCAGCAGCCATCTCGACAGGGCCTACGAGCAGTACTTC. This codes for CASSHLDRAYEQYF.

J is TRBJ1-4 and V is TRBV6-6; the D gene is possibly TRBD1 (5 bases). Per the germline V gene, CDR1 is MNHNY and CDR2 is SVGAGI (reference sequence). This CDR3 is built from 14 residues. V was pared by 6 bases and J by 4 bases, with 12 bases between. CDR3 nucleotides: TGTGCCAGCAGAAGGGAACAGGTTAATGAAAAACTGTTTTTT. Translating gives CASRREQVNEKLFF.

V usage is TRBV11-2 and J usage is TRBJ2-1, with 11 bases matching TRBD2. The CDR3 contains 15 residues. With 3 bases clipped from V and 8 bases from J, the junction kept 6 bases outside the gene matches. CDR1 is SGHAT and CDR2 is FQNNGV in the germline V gene. Here the CDR3 DNA reads TGTGCCAGCAGCTTGTTGACTAGCGGGGCAGATGAGCAGTTCTTC. It specifies CASSLLTSGADEQFF.

The rearrangement links TRBV5-1 to TRBJ2-1; D unclear. Germline-derived CDR1 and CDR2 are SGHRS and YFSETQ. V lost 0 bases and J lost 8, with 9 bases in between. CDR3 length equals 13 residues. The CDR3 reads CASSLGSQDEQFF. CDR3 coding DNA: TGCGCCAGCAGCTTGGGGTCCCAGGATGAGCAGTTCTTC.

J is TRBJ2-2 and V is TRBV19, with TRBD2 matching over 14 bases. The J segment lost 5 bases and the V segment lost 3 bases, leaving 5 bases of the junction unmatched. CDR3 length: 17 amino acids. In germline, CDR1 is LNHDA, CDR2 SQIVND (reference sequence). This chain's CDR3 is CASSMGLAGARTGELFF. The CDR3, as DNA: TGTGCCAGTAGTATGGGACTAGCGGGAGCTAGGACCGGGGAGCTGTTTTTT.

This chain connects TRBV5-1 to TRBJ1-1; 8 nucleotides align to TRBD1. CDR1 is SGHRS, CDR2 YFSETQ, per germline. V was pared by 5 bases and J by 1 base, with 4 bases of the junction left unmatched. This CDR3 region has 14 residues. The CDR3 is CASSYQGANTEAFF. The CDR3 bases are TGCGCCAGCAGTTACCAGGGGGCGAACACTGAAGCTTTCTTT. Full variable domain (outside the CDR3, taken from reference TRBV5-1 and TRBJ1-1): KAGVTQTPRYLIKTRGQQVTLSCSPISGHRSVSWYQQTPGQGLQFLFEYFSETQRNKGNFPGRFSGRQFSNSRSEMNVSTLELGDSALYLCASSYQGANTEAFFGQGTRLTVV.

The chain couples TRBV2 to TRBJ2-5, with TRBD2 matching 8 bases. Trimming took 5 bases from V and 2 from J; bases not matched to a gene: 7. Germline V CDR1 and CDR2: SNHLY, FYNNEI. The CDR3 contains 15 residues. The CDR3: CASSPGGAAQETQYF. The DNA for the CDR3 is TGTGCCAGCAGTCCCGGGGGGGCCGCACAAGAGACCCAGTACTTC. The whole variable domain, filled in from reference TRBV2 and TRBJ2-5, reads EPEVTQTPSHQVTQMGQEVILRCVPISNHLYFYWYRQILGQKVEFLVSFYNNEISEKSEIFDDQFSVERPDGSNFTLKIRSTKLEDSAMYFCASSPGGAAQETQYFGPGTRLLVL.

The V call is TRBV14, the J call TRBJ2-1; no clear D. CDR3 length: 16 residues. The V end lost 1 base, the J end lost 5 bases, and 15 bases lay between the germline ends. The germline V gene has CDR1 SGHDN and CDR2 FVKESK. CDR3 sequence reads: CASSQALPLNDNEQFF. The DNA for the CDR3 is TGTGCCAGCAGCCAAGCTTTACCTTTAAACGACAATGAGCAGTTCTTC. Full variable domain (outside the CDR3, taken from reference TRBV14 and TRBJ2-1): EAGVTQFPSHSVIEKGQTVTLRCDPISGHDNLYWYRRVMGKEIKFLLHFVKESKQDESGMPNNRFLAERTGGTYSTLKVQPAELEDSGVYFCASSQALPLNDNEQFFGPGTRLTVL.

The DNA of the CDR3 is TGTGCCAGCAGCTCCCGACAGGGGACGTCGGCTCAGCCCCAGCATTTT. Translation gives CASSSRQGTSAQPQHF. This rearrangement joins TRBV5-6 to TRBJ1-5, with 8 bases lining up with TRBD1. V was clipped by 3 bases and J by 6 bases; unmatched bases: 11. CDR3 length: 16 residues. CDR1 SGHDT and CDR2 YYEEEE come from the germline V gene.

With respect to this clone: The junction differs from germline at one of its ends, possibly a read error. Distinct nucleotide sequences in the sample also encode this CDR3. The chain employs TRBV2 and TRBJ2-7; D gene ambiguous. The germline V gene encodes CDR1 SNHLY and CDR2 FYNNEI. This CDR3 spans 12 amino acids. CDR3 protein: CASSGEKPEQYF. Written as DNA, the CDR3 is TGTGCCAGCAGTGGAGAGAAGCCCGAGCAGTACTTT.

In its sample, this clone was seen once. This chain joins TRBV6-1 and TRBJ2-5; 7 nucleotides agree with TRBD2. The germline V gene has CDR1 MNHNS and CDR2 SASEGT. This CDR3 comprises 13 residues. Trimming cost V 3 bases and J 7 bases; bases outside gene matches: 5. CDR3 in amino acids: CASSEGGVGTQYF. Here the CDR3 DNA reads TGTGCCAGCAGTGAGGGAGGGGTAGGGACCCAGTACTTC.

The rearrangement joins TRBV4-1 to TRBJ2-2; unclear D gene. The CDR3 has 17 residues. Germline CDR1 reads MGHRA; CDR2 reads YSYEKL. The germline V and J ends were trimmed by 0 bases and 5 bases, with 16 bases remaining between them. The CDR3: CASSQDLTPKFTGELFF. CDR3 nucleotides: TGCGCCAGCAGCCAAGATTTGACTCCTAAATTTACCGGGGAGCTGTTTTTT.

The table lists this clone with a few counts. The chain employs TRBV6-1 and TRBJ1-1; TRBD1 might be the D (5 bases). Germline CDR1 MNHNS, CDR2 SASEGT. There are 14 residues in the CDR3. V was cut by 6 bases and J by 4 bases, with 15 bases left in between. This CDR3 is CASRTRRGSTEAFF. The CDR3 DNA sequence: TGTGCCAGCAGGACCCGGCGGGGGAGCACTGAAGCTTTCTTT.

Concerning this clone: This clone may be a read error of a much larger clone one base away. This chain connects TRBV4-2 to TRBJ2-3; D uncertain. The CDR3 runs 13 residues. Germline assignment: CDR1 LGHNA and CDR2 YNFKEQ. V was pared by 0 bases and J by 4 bases, with 5 bases between. In DNA, the CDR3 is TGTGCCAGCAGCCAAGAAATCCCAGATACGCAGTATTTT. Its translation is CASSQEIPDTQYF.

This chain joins TRBV7-2 and TRBJ2-1; D remains unclear. The CDR3 totals 15 residues. CDR1 is SGHTA, CDR2 FQGNSA, per germline. Trimming took off 6 bases at V and 0 bases at J, with 12 bases between the two ends. The CDR3 DNA reads as TGTGCCAGCAGTATTAGCAGCAGCTCCTACAATGAGCAGTTCTTC. Amino acid sequence: CASSISSSSYNEQFF.

The rearrangement joins TRBV7-3 to TRBJ1-1, with 7 bases lining up with TRBD1. In germline, CDR1 is SGHTA, CDR2 FQGTGA. CDR3 length: 15 residues. V shed 5 bases and J 0 bases; nucleotides not matched to a gene: 6. Written as DNA, the CDR3 is TGTGCCAGCAGCACCGGGACAGCCTTGAACACTGAAGCTTTCTTT. Its translation is CASSTGTALNTEAFF.

This chain joins TRBV7-9 and TRBJ1-6, with D uncertain. Germline V gene lookup returns CDR1 SEHNR and CDR2 FQNEAQ (reference sequence). V lost 1 base, J lost 7 bases, and 11 bases lay in between. CDR3 length: 15 amino acids. The CDR3 bases are TGTGCCAGCAGCTTAGATGGCAGATCGAATTCACCCCTCCACTTT. Its translation is CASSLDGRSNSPLHF.

The V gene is TRBV5-1, the J gene TRBJ1-3, with 7 nucleotides matching TRBD1. Germline loops: CDR1 SGHRS, CDR2 YFSETQ. V dropped 4 bases and J dropped 4; count of bases not matched to a gene: 8. The CDR3 is 15 amino acids. CDR3 sequence: CASSTSRQGGNTIYF. The DNA for the CDR3 is TGCGCCAGCAGCACCTCCCGACAGGGCGGAAACACCATATATTTT.

The chain employs TRBV7-2 and TRBJ1-4; D gene ambiguous. Germline assignment: CDR1 SGHTA and CDR2 FQGNSA. V gave up 2 bases and J gave up 0 bases, with 10 bases separating them. The CDR3 contains 16 residues. CDR3 sequence (DNA): TGTGCCAGCAGCTTAATTTTCGTGGCAACTAATGAAAAACTGTTTTTT. Its translation is CASSLIFVATNEKLFF.

The V gene is TRBV6-1, the J gene TRBJ1-5, with TRBD1 matching 9 bases. J gave up 3 bases and V 4 bases, and 7 bases lay outside the gene matches. From germline, CDR1 is MNHNS and CDR2 SASEGT. This CDR3 has 16 residues. The CDR3 DNA follows: TGTGCCAGCAGTGCCCTGGGACAGGGAGTCAATCAGCCCCAGCATTTT. It codes for CASSALGQGVNQPQHF.

CDR3 region: CSGRDRGNEQFF. In nucleotides, the CDR3 is TGCAGCGGCCGGGACAGGGGCAATGAGCAGTTCTTC. This rearrangement joins TRBV29-1 to TRBJ2-1; 10 bases line up with TRBD1. J gave up 6 bases and V 7 bases, and 3 bases lay outside the gene matches. Per the germline V gene, CDR1 is SQVTM and CDR2 is ANQGSEA. The CDR3 length is 12 residues.

V is TRBV4-3 and J is TRBJ2-3; the match to TRBD2 covers 8 bases. After removal of 0 bases from V and 4 bases from J, the junction contained 9 bases not matched to a gene. The CDR3 loop spans 17 amino acids. In germline, CDR1 is LGHNA, CDR2 YSLEER. The chain's CDR3 is CASSQDIPSGSPDTQYF. CDR3 coding DNA: TGCGCCAGCAGCCAAGATATCCCTAGCGGGTCACCAGATACGCAGTATTTT.